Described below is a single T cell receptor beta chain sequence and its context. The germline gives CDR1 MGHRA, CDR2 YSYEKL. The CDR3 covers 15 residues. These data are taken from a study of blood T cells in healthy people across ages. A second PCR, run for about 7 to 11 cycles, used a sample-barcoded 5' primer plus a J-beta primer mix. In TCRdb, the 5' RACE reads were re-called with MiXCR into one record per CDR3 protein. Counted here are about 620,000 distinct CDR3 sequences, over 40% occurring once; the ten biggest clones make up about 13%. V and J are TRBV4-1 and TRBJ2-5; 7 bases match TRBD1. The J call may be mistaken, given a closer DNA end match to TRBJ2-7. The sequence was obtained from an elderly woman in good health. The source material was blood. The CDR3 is CASSQDNRGWDEQYF. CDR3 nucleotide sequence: TGCGCCAGCAGCCAAGATAACAGGGGATGGGACGAGCAGTACTTC.